Shown below are 2 T cell receptor beta chains from a single sample sequenced in a study of blood T cell repertoires in COVID-19. TCRdb keeps only in-frame clones here, not all; method: immunoSEQ multiplex PCR. This table has 250,000 to 350,000 clones, 90% appearing once. The sequencing sample was made of PBMCs or T cells enriched from blood (not recorded which). These receptor sequences come from a woman aged 18-30 years with acute COVID-19.

V is TRBV27 and J is TRBJ1-2; weak D call: TRBD1 (6 bases). CDR1 is MNHEY and CDR2 is SMNVEV in the germline V gene (reference sequence). The CDR3 contains 14 residues. V was clipped by 3 bases and J by 5 bases, with 13 bases between them. The CDR3 DNA follows: TGTGCCAGCAGTTTCCCCACAGGGTCTTATGGCTACACCTTC. It specifies CASSFPTGSYGYTF.

The chain uses TRBV15 and TRBJ2-5; D unresolved. CDR1 and CDR2 from the germline V gene are LNHNV and YYDKDF (reference sequence). The CDR3 is made up of 14 amino acids. V lost 1 base and J lost 1, with 7 bases in between. In nucleotides, the CDR3 is TGTGCCACCAGCAGAGCGCGTGCCCAAGAGACCCAGTACTTC. Translation gives CATSRARAQETQYF.